This T cell receptor beta chain emerged from a study of T-cell memory formation after mild COVID-19. This CDR3 contains 13 residues. V was clipped by 4 bases and J by 3 bases, with 7 bases between them. TCRdb processed the 5' RACE reads anew with MiXCR; each CDR3 protein has one entry. This repertoire shows around 440,000 distinct CDR3 sequences, around a sixth found once; its top ten account for over 9%. Specimen: PBMCs or a T cell subset sorted from them (not recorded which). The chain uses TRBV12-3 or TRBV12-4 and TRBJ1-5; D is unclear. This sequence originates from an adult woman who had mild COVID-19 (a few samples of this study predate the infection). Cell type and time point are not known. The CDR3 is CASSSQLNQPQHF. The CDR3 DNA follows: TGTGCCAGCAGTTCCCAGCTCAATCAGCCCCAGCATTTT.